This TCR beta chain was recorded in a study of T cells in Graves' hyperthyroidism and ophthalmopathy. Broader study findings: The model predicted ophthalmopathy a median roughly 6.5 months before onset. Among clonotypes expanded in thyroid above 0.001, most were also found in blood.

This clonotype was found many times. The target antigen is unknown. What was amplified from RNA transcripts were TCR beta CDR3 regions. RT-PCR in the first round (using the HTBI primer set) targeted the TCR CDR3. TCRdb re-called the multiplex PCR reads through MiXCR, storing one row per CDR3 protein. The repertoire has about 560,000 distinct CDR3 sequences, roughly a sixth of them found once; the top ten carry more than 15%. CDR1 and CDR2 (germline): SNHLY, FYNNEI. V was clipped by 5 bases and J by 5 bases, with 7 bases between them. The CDR3 length is 11 residues. The rearrangement uses TRBV2 and TRBJ2-7, with D uncertain. What was sequenced was blood. This sequence was found in a woman aged 18-35 years with Graves' hyperthyroidism. The CDR3 sequence: CASSIYDEQYF. The CDR3 DNA reads TGTGCCAGCAGTATCTACGACGAGCAGTACTTC.